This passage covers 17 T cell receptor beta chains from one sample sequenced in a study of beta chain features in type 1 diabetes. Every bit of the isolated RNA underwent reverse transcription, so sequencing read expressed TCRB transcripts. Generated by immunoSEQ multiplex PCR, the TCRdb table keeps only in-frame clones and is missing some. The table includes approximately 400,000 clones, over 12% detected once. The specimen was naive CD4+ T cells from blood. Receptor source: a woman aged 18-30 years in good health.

CDR3 DNA sequence: TGTGCCAGCAGTATACAGGGGAGGGAGACCCAGTACTTC. It translates to CASSIQGRETQYF. This rearrangement joins TRBV27 to TRBJ2-5; perhaps TRBD1 as D (7 bases). Germline CDR1 is MNHEY and CDR2 is SMNVEV (reference sequence). The length of the CDR3 is 13 residues. The V gene lost 5 bases and the J gene lost 5 bases, with 12 bases spanning the gap.

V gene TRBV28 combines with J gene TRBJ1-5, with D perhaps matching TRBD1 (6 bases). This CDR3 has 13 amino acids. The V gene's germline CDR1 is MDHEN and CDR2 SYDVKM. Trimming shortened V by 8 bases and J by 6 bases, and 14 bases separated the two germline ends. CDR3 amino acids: CASRITQGQPQHF. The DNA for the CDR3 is TGTGCCAGCCGGATTACACAGGGTCAGCCCCAGCATTTT. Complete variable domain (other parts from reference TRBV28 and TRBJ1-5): DVKVTQSSRYLVKRTGEKVFLECVQDMDHENMFWYRQDPGLGLRLIYFSYDVKMKEKGDIPEGYSVSREKKERFSLILESASTNQTSMYLCASRITQGQPQHFGDGTRLSIL.

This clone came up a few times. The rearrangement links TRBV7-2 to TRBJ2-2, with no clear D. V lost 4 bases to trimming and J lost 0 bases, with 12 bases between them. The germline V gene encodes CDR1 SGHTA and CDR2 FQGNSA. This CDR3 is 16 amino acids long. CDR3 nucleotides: TGTGCCAGCAGCTCTTCTAGAACCGCGAACACCGGGGAGCTGTTTTTT. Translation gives CASSSSRTANTGELFF.

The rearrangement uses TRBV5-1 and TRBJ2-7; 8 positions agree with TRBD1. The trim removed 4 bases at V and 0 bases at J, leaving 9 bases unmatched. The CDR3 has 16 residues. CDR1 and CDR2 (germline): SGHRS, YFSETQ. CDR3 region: CASSKDRARFSYEQYF. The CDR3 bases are TGCGCCAGCAGCAAGGACAGGGCCAGGTTCTCCTACGAGCAGTACTTC. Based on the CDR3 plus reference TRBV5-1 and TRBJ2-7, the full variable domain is KAGVTQTPRYLIKTRGQQVTLSCSPISGHRSVSWYQQTPGQGLQFLFEYFSETQRNKGNFPGRFSGRQFSNSRSEMNVSTLELGDSALYLCASSKDRARFSYEQYFGPGTRLTVT.

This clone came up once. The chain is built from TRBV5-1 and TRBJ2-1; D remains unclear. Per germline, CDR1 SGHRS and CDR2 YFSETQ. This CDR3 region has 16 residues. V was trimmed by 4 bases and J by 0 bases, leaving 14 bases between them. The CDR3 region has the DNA TGCGCCAGCAGCAACCCGACACTGAGCTCCTACAATGAGCAGTTCTTC. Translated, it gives CASSNPTLSSYNEQFF.

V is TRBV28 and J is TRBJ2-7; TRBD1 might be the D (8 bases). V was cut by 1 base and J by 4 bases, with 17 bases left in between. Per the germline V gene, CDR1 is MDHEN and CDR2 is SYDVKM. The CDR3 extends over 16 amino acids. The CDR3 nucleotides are TGTGCCAGCAGTTTATCAACAGGGGGGGGCTTTTACGAGCAGTACTTC. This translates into CASSLSTGGGFYEQYF.

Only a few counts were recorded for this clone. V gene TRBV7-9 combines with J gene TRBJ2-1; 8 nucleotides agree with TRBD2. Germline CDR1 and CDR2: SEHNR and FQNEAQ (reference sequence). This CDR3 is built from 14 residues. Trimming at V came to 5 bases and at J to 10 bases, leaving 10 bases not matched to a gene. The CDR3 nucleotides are TGTGCCAGCAGCCATACGGGAGGGCCTGGAGAGCAGTTCTTC. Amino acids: CASSHTGGPGEQFF. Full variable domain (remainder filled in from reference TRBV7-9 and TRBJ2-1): DTGVSQNPRHKITKRGQNVTFRCDPISEHNRLYWYRQTLGQGPEFLTYFQNEAQLEKSRLLSDRFSAERPKGSFSTLEIQRTEQGDSAMYLCASSHTGGPGEQFFGPGTRLTVL.

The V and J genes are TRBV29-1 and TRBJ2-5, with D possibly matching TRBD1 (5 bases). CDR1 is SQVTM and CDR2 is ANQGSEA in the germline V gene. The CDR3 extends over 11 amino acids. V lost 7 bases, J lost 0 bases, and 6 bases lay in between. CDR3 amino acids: CSGQNQETQYF. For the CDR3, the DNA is TGCAGCGGACAGAACCAAGAGACCCAGTACTTC.

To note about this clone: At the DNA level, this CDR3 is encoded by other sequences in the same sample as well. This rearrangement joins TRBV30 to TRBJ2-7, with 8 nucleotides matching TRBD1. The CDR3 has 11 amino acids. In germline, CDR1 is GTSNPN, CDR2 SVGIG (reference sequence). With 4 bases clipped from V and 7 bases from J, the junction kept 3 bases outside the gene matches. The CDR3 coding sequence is TGTGCCTGGACAGGGGGCCGGGAGCAGTACTTC. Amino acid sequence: CAWTGGREQYF.

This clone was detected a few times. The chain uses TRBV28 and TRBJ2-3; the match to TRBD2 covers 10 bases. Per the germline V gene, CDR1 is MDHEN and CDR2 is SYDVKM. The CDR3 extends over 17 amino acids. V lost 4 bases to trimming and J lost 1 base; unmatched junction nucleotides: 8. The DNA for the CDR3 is TGTGCCAGCAGTTCACCGCTAACTAGCGGGGGCACAGATACGCAGTATTTT. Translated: CASSSPLTSGGTDTQYF. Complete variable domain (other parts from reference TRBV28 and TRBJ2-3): DVKVTQSSRYLVKRTGEKVFLECVQDMDHENMFWYRQDPGLGLRLIYFSYDVKMKEKGDIPEGYSVSREKKERFSLILESASTNQTSMYLCASSSPLTSGGTDTQYFGPGTRLTVL.

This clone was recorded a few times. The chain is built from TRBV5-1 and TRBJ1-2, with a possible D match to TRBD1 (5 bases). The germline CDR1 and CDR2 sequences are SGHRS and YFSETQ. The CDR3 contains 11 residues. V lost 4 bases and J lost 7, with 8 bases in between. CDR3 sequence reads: CASSLTGGYTF. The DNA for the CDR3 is TGCGCCAGCAGCCTAACAGGTGGCTACACCTTC.

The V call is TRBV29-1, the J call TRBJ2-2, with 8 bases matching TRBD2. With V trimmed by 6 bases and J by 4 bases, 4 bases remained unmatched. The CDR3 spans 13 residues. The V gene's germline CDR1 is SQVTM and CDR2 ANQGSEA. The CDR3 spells CSVLAGPTGELFF. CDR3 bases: TGCAGCGTCCTAGCGGGCCCCACCGGGGAGCTGTTTTTT.

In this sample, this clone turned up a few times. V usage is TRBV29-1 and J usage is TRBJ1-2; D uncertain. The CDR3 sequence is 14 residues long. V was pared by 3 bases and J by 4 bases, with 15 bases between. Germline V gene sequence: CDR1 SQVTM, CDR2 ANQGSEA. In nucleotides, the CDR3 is TGCAGCGTTGATCGGGCGGGTTCTGTCTATGGCTACACCTTC. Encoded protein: CSVDRAGSVYGYTF. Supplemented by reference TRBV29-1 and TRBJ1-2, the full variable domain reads SAVISQKPSRDICQRGTSLTIQCQVDSQVTMMFWYRQQPGQSLTLIATANQGSEATYESGFVIDKFPISRPNLTFSTLTVSNMSPEDSSIYLCSVDRAGSVYGYTFGSGTRLTVV.

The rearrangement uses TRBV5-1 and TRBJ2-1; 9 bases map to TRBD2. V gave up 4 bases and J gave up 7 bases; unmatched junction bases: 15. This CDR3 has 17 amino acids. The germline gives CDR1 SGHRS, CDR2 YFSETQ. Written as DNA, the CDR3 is TGCGCCAGCAGCCTCACTAGCGGGCAAGCTGCAATGAATGAGCAGTTCTTC. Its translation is CASSLTSGQAAMNEQFF. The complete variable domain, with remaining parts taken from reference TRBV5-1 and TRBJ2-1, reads KAGVTQTPRYLIKTRGQQVTLSCSPISGHRSVSWYQQTPGQGLQFLFEYFSETQRNKGNFPGRFSGRQFSNSRSEMNVSTLELGDSALYLCASSLTSGQAAMNEQFFGPGTRLTVL.

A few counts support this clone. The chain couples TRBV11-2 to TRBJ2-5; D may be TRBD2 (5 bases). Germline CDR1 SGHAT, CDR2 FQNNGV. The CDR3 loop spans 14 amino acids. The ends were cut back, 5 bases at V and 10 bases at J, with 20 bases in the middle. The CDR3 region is CASSPTGPVRDQYF. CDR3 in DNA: TGTGCCAGCAGCCCCACCGGGCCGGTGAGGGACCAGTACTTC. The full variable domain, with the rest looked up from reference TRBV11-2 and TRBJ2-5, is EAGVAQSPRYKIIEKRQSVAFWCNPISGHATLYWYQQILGQGPKLLIQFQNNGVVDDSQLPKDRFSAERLKGVDSTLKIQPAKLEDSAVYLCASSPTGPVRDQYFGPGTRLLVL.

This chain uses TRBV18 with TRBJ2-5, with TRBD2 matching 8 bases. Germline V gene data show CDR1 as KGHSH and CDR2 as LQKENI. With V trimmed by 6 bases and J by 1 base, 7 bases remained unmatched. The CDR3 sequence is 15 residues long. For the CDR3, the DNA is TGTGCCAGCTCGAGAACGGGAGGGCTCCAAGAGACCCAGTACTTC. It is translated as CASSRTGGLQETQYF.

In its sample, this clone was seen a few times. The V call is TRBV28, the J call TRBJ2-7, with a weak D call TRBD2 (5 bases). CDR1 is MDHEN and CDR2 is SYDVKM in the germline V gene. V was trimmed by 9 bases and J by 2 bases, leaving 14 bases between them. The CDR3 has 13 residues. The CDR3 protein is CASNPLGAYEQYF. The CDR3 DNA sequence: TGTGCCAGTAACCCCCTCGGGGCCTACGAGCAGTACTTC.